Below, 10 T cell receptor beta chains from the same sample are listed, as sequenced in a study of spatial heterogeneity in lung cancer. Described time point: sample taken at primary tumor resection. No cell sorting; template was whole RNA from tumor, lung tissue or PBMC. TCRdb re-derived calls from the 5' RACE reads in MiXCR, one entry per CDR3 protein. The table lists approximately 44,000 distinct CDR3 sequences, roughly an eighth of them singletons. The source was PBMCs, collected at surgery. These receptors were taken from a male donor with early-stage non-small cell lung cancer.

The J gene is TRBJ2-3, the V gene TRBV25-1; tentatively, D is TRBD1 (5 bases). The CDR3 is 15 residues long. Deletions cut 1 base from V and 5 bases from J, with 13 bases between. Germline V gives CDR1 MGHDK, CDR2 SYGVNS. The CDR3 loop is CASSELGREVDTQYF. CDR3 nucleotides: TGTGCCAGCAGTGAATTGGGCAGGGAAGTAGATACGCAGTATTTT.

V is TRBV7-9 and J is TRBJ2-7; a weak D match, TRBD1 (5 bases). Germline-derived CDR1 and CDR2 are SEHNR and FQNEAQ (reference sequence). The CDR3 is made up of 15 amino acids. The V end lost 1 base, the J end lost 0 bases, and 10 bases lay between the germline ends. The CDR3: CASSLVQGYSYEQYF. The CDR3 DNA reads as TGTGCCAGCAGCTTAGTCCAGGGCTACTCCTACGAGCAGTACTTC.

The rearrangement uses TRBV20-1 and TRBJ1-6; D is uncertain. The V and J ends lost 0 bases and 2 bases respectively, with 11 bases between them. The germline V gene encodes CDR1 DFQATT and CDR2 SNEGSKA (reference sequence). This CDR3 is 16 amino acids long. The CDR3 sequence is CSARDFRLTYNSPLHF. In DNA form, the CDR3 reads TGCAGTGCTAGAGATTTTCGGCTCACCTATAATTCACCCCTCCACTTT.

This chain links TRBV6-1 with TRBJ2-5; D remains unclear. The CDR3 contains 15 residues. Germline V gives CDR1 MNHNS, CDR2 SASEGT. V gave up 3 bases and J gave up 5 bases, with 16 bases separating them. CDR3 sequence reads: CASSDWAHLGETQYF. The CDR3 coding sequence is TGTGCCAGCAGTGATTGGGCCCACCTGGGGGAGACCCAGTACTTC.

The chain's CDR3 is CASSSGLAGVLEQYF. The CDR3 region has the DNA TGCGCCAGCAGCTCGGGACTAGCGGGGGTTTTGGAGCAGTACTTC. V and J are TRBV4-1 and TRBJ2-7; 14 bases fit TRBD2. CDR1 is MGHRA, CDR2 YSYEKL, per germline. With 5 bases clipped from V and 7 bases from J, the junction kept 7 bases outside the gene matches. The CDR3 length is 15 residues.

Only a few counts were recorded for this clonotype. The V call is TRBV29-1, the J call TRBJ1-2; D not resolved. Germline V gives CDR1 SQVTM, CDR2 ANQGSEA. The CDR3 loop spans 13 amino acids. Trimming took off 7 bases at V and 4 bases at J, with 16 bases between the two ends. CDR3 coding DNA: TGCAGCGCCAAAGACGGATTTGGCTATGGCTACACCTTC. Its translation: CSAKDGFGYGYTF.

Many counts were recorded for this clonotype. The CDR3 loop reads CSAKGGLDTGELFF. The CDR3 DNA reads TGCAGTGCAAAGGGGGGTTTGGACACCGGGGAGCTGTTTTTT. The chain uses TRBV20-1 and TRBJ2-2; D may be TRBD1 or TRBD2 (6 bases each). The V gene lost 6 bases and the J gene lost 3 bases, with 14 bases spanning the gap. The CDR3 contains 14 residues. Germline values: CDR1 DFQATT, CDR2 SNEGSKA (reference sequence).

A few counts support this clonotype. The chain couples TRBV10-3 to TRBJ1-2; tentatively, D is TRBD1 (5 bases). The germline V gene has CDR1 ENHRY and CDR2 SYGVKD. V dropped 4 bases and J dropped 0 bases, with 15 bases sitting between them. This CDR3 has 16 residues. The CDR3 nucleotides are TGTGCCATCAGTGCGAGGAGGGGAGAAACTAACTATGGCTACACCTTC. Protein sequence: CAISARRGETNYGYTF.

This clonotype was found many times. The CDR3, as DNA: TGTGCCAGCGTCTTGAGCATGAACACTGAAGCTTTCTTT. As protein: CASVLSMNTEAFF. This chain uses TRBV7-2 with TRBJ1-1, with D uncertain. V dropped 8 bases and J dropped 0 bases, with 10 bases sitting between them. Germline V lookup: CDR1 SGHTA, CDR2 FQGNSA. The CDR3 totals 13 residues. The full variable domain, completed using reference TRBV7-2 and TRBJ1-1, is GAGVSQSPSNKVTEKGKDVELRCDPISGHTALYWYRQSLGQGLEFLIYFQGNSAPDKSGLPSDRFSAERTGGSVSTLTIQRTQQEDSAVYLCASVLSMNTEAFFGQGTRLTVV.

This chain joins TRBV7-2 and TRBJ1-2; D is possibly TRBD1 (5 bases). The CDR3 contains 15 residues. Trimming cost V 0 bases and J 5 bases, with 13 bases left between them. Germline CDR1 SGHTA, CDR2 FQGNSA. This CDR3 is CASSLAYDRGYGYTF. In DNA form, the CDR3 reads TGTGCCAGCAGCTTAGCCTATGACAGAGGGTATGGCTACACCTTC.